This T cell receptor (beta chain) was found in a study of CD8 T cells in Susac syndrome. Sequencing of TCR beta drew on CD8+ and CD4+ T cells from blood. Between the trimmed V and J ends, which lost 0 bases and 6 bases, there was a span of 20 bases. The CDR3 is 16 residues long. Germline V gives CDR1 DFQATT, CDR2 SNEGSKA (reference sequence). Random hexamers were used to reverse transcribe an amount of about 0.5 to 1 ug RNA. immunoSEQ multiplex PCR amplified TCR beta CDR3 across 54 Vbeta, 13 Jbeta. TCRdb re-analysed the immunoSEQ multiplex PCR reads in MiXCR, keeping a single row per CDR3 protein. The sample contains 100,000 to 150,000 distinct CDR3 sequences, around 94% of which appear only once.

The V and J genes are TRBV20-1 and TRBJ1-2; D call uncertain. The material sequenced was CD4+ T cells from PBMCs. This TCR was sampled from a human donor in good health. The CDR3 loop reads CSARDPRRTLEDGYTF. Written as DNA, the CDR3 is TGCAGTGCTAGAGACCCGCGGAGGACGTTGGAGGATGGCTACACCTTC.